In this sample, the clone carrying this T cell receptor (beta chain) turned up a few times. No antigen is known for it. These data are taken from a study of blood T cells in healthy people across ages. On the study more broadly: Template switching picked up about one barcoded beta molecule for each two T cells. Overall study results and limits: Roughly linear age-related decline in beta diversity appeared, significant by age approximately 43. It was the long-lived donors that had more naive CD4+ cells and higher diversity than aged donors.

A sample-barcoded 5' primer and a J-beta primer mix were used in a second PCR of roughly 7 to 11 cycles. CDR3-containing paired-end reads numbering at least 2.5 million came from each sample. MiXCR was run by TCRdb on the 5' RACE reads, yielding one entry per CDR3 protein. The table includes some 1.6 million distinct CDR3 sequences, around 35% detected once. Germline V gene sequence: CDR1 DFQATT, CDR2 SNEGSKA (reference sequence). The V end was cut by 6 bases, the J end by 12 bases, with 24 bases between. This CDR3 has 14 residues. This TCR was recovered from a young woman in good health. The chain combines TRBV20-1 with TRBJ2-1; D is perhaps TRBD2 (6 bases). What was sequenced was blood. This chain's CDR3 is CSAGDPSVGRGQFF. In DNA form, the CDR3 reads TGCAGTGCCGGCGATCCCTCTGTGGGGCGGGGGCAGTTCTTC.